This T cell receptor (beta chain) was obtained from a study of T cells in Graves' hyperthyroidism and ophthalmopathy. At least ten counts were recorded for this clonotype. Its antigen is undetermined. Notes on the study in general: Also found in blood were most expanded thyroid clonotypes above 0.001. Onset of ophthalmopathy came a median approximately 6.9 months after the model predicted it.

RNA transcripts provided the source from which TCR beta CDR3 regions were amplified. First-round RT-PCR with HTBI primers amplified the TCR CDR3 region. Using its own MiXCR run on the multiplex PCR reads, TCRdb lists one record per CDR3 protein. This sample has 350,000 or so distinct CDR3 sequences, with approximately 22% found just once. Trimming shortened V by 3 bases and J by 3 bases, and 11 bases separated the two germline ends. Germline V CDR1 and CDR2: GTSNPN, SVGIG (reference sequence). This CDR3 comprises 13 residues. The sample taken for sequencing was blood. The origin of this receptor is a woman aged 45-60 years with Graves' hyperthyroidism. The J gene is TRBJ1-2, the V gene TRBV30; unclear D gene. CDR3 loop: CAWRVGSYYGYTF. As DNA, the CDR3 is TGTGCCTGGAGGGTGGGCAGCTACTATGGCTACACCTTC.